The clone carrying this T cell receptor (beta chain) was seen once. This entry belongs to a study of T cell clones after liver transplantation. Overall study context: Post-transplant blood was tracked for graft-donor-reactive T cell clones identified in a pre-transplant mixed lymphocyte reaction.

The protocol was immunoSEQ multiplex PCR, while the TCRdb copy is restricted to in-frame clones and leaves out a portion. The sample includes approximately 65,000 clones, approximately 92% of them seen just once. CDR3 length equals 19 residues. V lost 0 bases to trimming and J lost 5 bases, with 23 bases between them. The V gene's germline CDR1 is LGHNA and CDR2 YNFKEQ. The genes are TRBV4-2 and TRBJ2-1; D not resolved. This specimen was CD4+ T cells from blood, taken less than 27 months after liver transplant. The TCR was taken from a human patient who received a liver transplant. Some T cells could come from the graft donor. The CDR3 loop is CASSQEFTARTRPNNEQFF. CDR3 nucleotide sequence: TGTGCCAGCAGCCAAGAATTTACGGCCAGAACCCGCCCCAACAATGAGCAGTTCTTC.